These 8 T cell receptor beta chains share one sample of origin, sequenced in a study of shared clonotypes between healthy human individuals (dated by TCRdb to 2018 to 2021). Library method: the immunoSEQ multiplex PCR assay. TCRdb obtained this table from immuneACCESS and retained in-frame rearrangements with V and J assigned. These tables miss some clones; where compared with another copy, unresolved V genes account for less than half of the shortfall, and the remainder is unexplained. The sample data list about 500,000 clones, and roughly three quarters of these were observed just once. Around 11% of the sample lies in the top ten. The source material was PBMCs. The receptors here all came from a woman aged 40 to 50 in good health. Some clones in this sample may be carry-over from other donors' samples.

Comments on this clone: With only one base between it and a far larger clone, this is likely a read error. The chain carries TRBV2 and TRBJ1-4, with D possibly matching TRBD1 (5 bases). This CDR3 comprises 13 residues. Germline V gives CDR1 SNHLY, CDR2 FYNNEI. The DNA for the CDR3 is TGTGCCAGCAGCCCCGGTAGGGACGAAAAACTGTCTTTT. Translation: CASSPGRDEKLSF.

CDR3 in amino acids: CATSRTGTNYGYTF. CDR3 nucleotide sequence: TGTGCCACCAGCAGGACCGGGACAAACTATGGCTACACCTTC. J is TRBJ1-2 and V is TRBV15; a possible D gene is TRBD1 (6 bases). V was clipped by 3 bases and J by 2 bases, with 10 bases between them. Per the germline V gene, CDR1 is LNHNV and CDR2 is YYDKDF (reference sequence). This CDR3 contains 14 residues. The whole variable domain, filled in from reference TRBV15 and TRBJ1-2, reads DAMVIQNPRYQVTQFGKPVTLSCSQTLNHNVMYWYQQKSSQAPKLLFHYYDKDFNNEADTPDNFQSRRPNTSFCFLDIRSPGLGDTAMYLCATSRTGTNYGYTFGSGTRLTVV.

The chain recombines TRBV27 with TRBJ1-4, with 8 positions matching TRBD1. Germline CDR1 is MNHEY and CDR2 is SMNVEV (reference sequence). This CDR3 comprises 15 residues. The V segment lost 5 bases and the J segment 8 bases; nucleotides outside the gene matches: 10. The CDR3 reads CASSPSTGVGEKLFF. Here the CDR3 DNA reads TGTGCCAGCAGTCCCTCGACAGGGGTCGGAGAAAAACTGTTTTTT.

This clone was seen repeatedly, ten times or more. The chain employs TRBV11-1 and TRBJ2-7; D is unclear. V was pared by 5 bases and J by 2 bases, with 16 bases between. Per the germline V gene, CDR1 is SGHAT and CDR2 is FQDESV (reference sequence). The CDR3 is made up of 15 amino acids. CDR3 DNA: TGTGCCAGCAGCCCCCGCGACATGGGTGCCTACGAGCAGTACTTC. It translates to CASSPRDMGAYEQYF.

This clone was counted only a few times. This sequence joins TRBV6-4 and TRBJ2-3, with D perhaps given as TRBD1 or TRBD2 (5 bases each). The CDR3 consists of 14 residues. The V gene lost 2 bases and the J gene lost 3 bases, with 9 bases spanning the gap. Germline V gene data show CDR1 as MRHNA and CDR2 as SNTAGT. The CDR3 DNA follows: TGTGCCAGCAGTGACGGGGGTATTACAGATACGCAGTATTTT. This codes for CASSDGGITDTQYF.

On this clone itself: The same CDR3 also results from other DNA sequences found in this sample. The CDR3 DNA reads as TGTGCCAGCTCAAACACGAACACTGAAGCTTTCTTT. Its protein is CASSNTNTEAFF. This chain uses TRBV18 with TRBJ1-1; D gene uncertain. V shed 5 bases and J shed 1 base, with 5 bases lying between them. This CDR3 is built from 12 residues. Germline V gene sequence: CDR1 KGHSH, CDR2 LQKENI.

This clone was seen a few times. The V call is TRBV28, the J call TRBJ1-4; 11 bases fit TRBD1. V lost 5 bases, J lost 6 bases, and 5 bases stayed unmatched. In germline, CDR1 is MDHEN, CDR2 SYDVKM. This CDR3 is built from 15 residues. CDR3: CASSRTGGGDEKLFF. The CDR3 bases are TGTGCCAGCAGTCGGACAGGGGGCGGGGATGAAAAACTGTTTTTT.

The chain has TRBV7-9 and TRBJ2-7, with D perhaps matching TRBD1 (6 bases). The V gene's germline CDR1 is SEHNR and CDR2 FQNEAQ (reference sequence). V lost 5 bases, J lost 9 bases, and 23 bases lay in between. This CDR3 comprises 15 residues. The chain's CDR3 is CASSRDSSTGSWQYF. The CDR3 region has the DNA TGTGCCAGCAGCCGCGACTCTTCAACAGGGTCGTGGCAGTACTTC.